This paragraph reports one T cell receptor beta chain. The data are from a study of sequential checkpoint blockade in melanoma. For the study at large: After nivolumab or ipilimumab alone, twenty-two patients had week-13 rebiopsies.

Described treatment: randomized to nivolumab then ipilimumab (arm A) or the reverse (arm B). Patients had received no earlier DNA-damaging chemotherapy. The CDR3 runs to 15 residues. Germline V lookup: CDR1 MDHEN, CDR2 SYDVKM. The germline V and J ends were trimmed by 6 bases and 2 bases, with 13 bases remaining between them. Libraries were prepared by immunoSEQ multiplex PCR; TCRdb keeps only in-frame clonotypes and omits some of them. The table records 40,000 or so clones, more than 25% of them present only once. The sequencing here drew on tumor tissue (inferred from file names), taken from a patient given nivolumab and ipilimumab in sequence. The chain employs TRBV28 and TRBJ2-2; D possibly corresponds to TRBD1 (6 bases). This receptor was taken from a human donor with melanoma. In nucleotides, the CDR3 is TGTGCCAGCAGAAAACAGGACAGAAACACCGGGGAGCTGTTTTTT. It specifies CASRKQDRNTGELFF.